This is a list of T cell receptor beta chains from one sample in a study of breast tumors, draining lymph nodes, adjacent tissues. Using its own MiXCR run on the multiplex PCR reads, TCRdb lists one record per CDR3 protein. Of tens of thousands of distinct CDR3 sequences detected, around 45% appear once; the ten largest clones hold 8% to 11%. Sequencing was carried out using breast tumor tissue. Receptors were obtained from a female donor with breast cancer. Some clones in this sample may be carry-over from other donors' samples. Each CDR3 is given with its conserved first and last residue. A D gene is named only where the DNA matches it firmly. A row's size may be missing; if present it is once, few, many or a size class.

TRBJ1-5 NA TRBV15 NA CATSIQRRGGQPQHF TGTGCCACCAGCATTCAAAGGAGGGGTGGTCAGCCCCAGCATTTT
TRBJ2-6 NA TRBV7-3 medium-sized CASSYMGAGANVLTF TGTGCCAGCAGTTATATGGGTGCTGGGGCCAACGTCCTGACTTTC
TRBJ1-1 NA TRBV25-1 NA CASSVFAGGRTEAFF TGTGCCAGCTCAGTCTTTGCTGGGGGGAGGACTGAAGCTTTCTTT
TRBJ2-2 NA TRBV5-1 many CASNSLGHAGELFF TGCGCCAGCAATTCCCTGGGGCATGCCGGGGAGCTGTTTTTT
TRBJ2-5 TRBD1 TRBV19 NA CASSIGSTPGQRETQYF TGTGCCAGTAGTATAGGCTCAACACCGGGACAGCGGGAGACCCAGTACTTC
TRBJ1-2 NA TRBV12-5 NA CASGPDSLGGYTF TGTGCTAGTGGCCCTGATAGCCTGGGGGGCTACACCTTC
TRBJ2-1 NA TRBV20-1 many CSATAVDPQAPYHYNEQFF TGCAGTGCTACAGCGGTCGATCCTCAAGCGCCTTACCACTACAATGAGCAGTTCTTC
TRBJ1-5 TRBD1 TRBV7-2 many CASSLGDSTINQPQHF TGTGCCAGCAGCTTAGGGGACAGCACAATCAATCAGCCCCAGCATTTT
TRBJ2-5 TRBD1 TRBV7-9 NA CASNNRGQEETQYF TGTGCCAGCAACAACAGGGGGCAAGAAGAGACCCAGTACTTC
TRBJ1-4 NA TRBV5-1 NA CASSQRSITHGGNGKLFF TGCGCCAGCAGTCAGAGAAGTATAACACACGGGGGTAATGGAAAACTGTTTTTT
TRBJ1-2 NA TRBV7-9 many CASSLADRIFYGYTF TGTGCCAGCAGCTTAGCTGACAGAATATTCTATGGCTACACCTTC
TRBJ2-1 TRBD2 TRBV7-2 NA CASSLAPGTTYNEQFF TGTGCCAGCAGCTTAGCCCCCGGGACTACCTACAATGAGCAGTTCTTC
TRBJ2-2 NA TRBV6-5 many CASSYSGGELFF TGTGCCAGCAGTTACTCGGGCGGGGAGCTGTTTTTT